The T cell receptor (beta chain) described here comes from a study of regulatory T cells in long-lasting Graves disease. On the study more broadly: Positivity for TSH receptor antibodies plus over 5 years of antithyroid drugs meant persistent Graves' disease. General study results and limits: Persistent Graves' patients possessed reduced TCR diversity relative to recently diagnosed ones. New patients shared over 800 public clonotypes, fewer than the roughly 3,000 shared by persistent patients.

Time point described: persistent/refractory GD, antithyroid drugs over 5 years with positive TRAb. Generation of the TCR library employed RNA extracted from PBMCs. Comments on this clonotype: What it binds is unknown.

V shed 6 bases and J shed 7 bases, with 9 bases lying between them. CDR3 length equals 11 residues. Germline CDR1 is LNHDA and CDR2 is SQIVND (reference sequence). Sequencing libraries for TCR beta were prepared with iRepertoire HTBI primers and Arm-PCR of CDR3 regions. MiXCR, applied by TCRdb to the multiplex PCR reads, yields one record per CDR3 protein. The data contain roughly 470,000 distinct CDR3 sequences, less than 25% of them singletons. This rearrangement joins TRBV19 to TRBJ1-1; D ambiguous. The sequencing here drew on peripheral blood mononuclear cells (PBMCs), taken when the disease was refractory, from a patient treated with antithyroid drugs. This TCR was recovered from a female donor with Graves disease. CDR3 DNA sequence: TGTGCCAGTAGAGAACGAGGTGAAGCTTTCTTT. It encodes CASRERGEAFF.